These T cell receptor beta chains were read from a single sample in a study of control samples from healthy donors and cancer patients. The table came from immunoSEQ multiplex PCR; TCRdb's copy has only in-frame clones and leaves some out. The sample yields 90,000 or so clones, 85% to 90% seen once. What was sequenced was PBMCs. Receptors originate from a woman aged 50 to 60 with colorectal cancer. Each CDR3 is given with its conserved first and last residue. D genes are given only for firm matches.

D gene | J gene | V gene | CDR3 DNA | CDR3 protein
NA | TRBJ1-1 | TRBV18 | TGTGCCAGCTCAAAATACAGGGAGGCGAACACTGAAGCTTTCTTT | CASSKYREANTEAFF
NA | TRBJ1-4 | TRBV27 | TGTGCCAGCAGTCTCGCTCGTGGGCTAGCAACTAATGAAAAACTGTTTTTT | CASSLARGLATNEKLFF
NA | TRBJ2-1 | TRBV15 | TGTGCCACCAGCAGAGAGTACCTTCGGAGGGGGTCCGGCAATGAGCAGTTCTTC | CATSREYLRRGSGNEQFF
NA | TRBJ2-5 | TRBV28 | TGTGCCAGCAGTGGGAGACCGGGGACCCAGTACTTC | CASSGRPGTQYF
NA | TRBJ1-6 | TRBV4-3 | TGCGCCAGCAGCCTAGACAGTTCACCCCTCCACTTT | CASSLDSSPLHF
TRBD1 | TRBJ2-5 | TRBV12-5 | TGTGCTAGTGGTTTGGGACAGGGATCCCATCAGACCCAGTACTTC | CASGLGQGSHQTQYF
TRBD1 | TRBJ1-6 | TRBV5-6 | TGTGCCAGCAGCTCTATTACAGGGGGGAATTCACCCCTCCACTTT | CASSSITGGNSPLHF
NA | TRBJ2-1 | TRBV4-1 | TGCGCCAGCAGCCAAGGGGCACGGGGGAGTGAGCAGTTCTTC | CASSQGARGSEQFF
NA | TRBJ1-2 | TRBV27 | TGTGCCAGCAGCAGCCCGGGAAACTATGGCTACACCTTC | CASSSPGNYGYTF
NA | TRBJ2-1 | TRBV21-1 | TGTGCCAGCAGCAAAGAGGGACGGGGGCCCTACTACAATGAGCAGTTCTTC | CASSKEGRGPYYNEQFF
NA | TRBJ2-5 | TRBV19 | TGTGCCAGTAGTACCGGGGGTGAGACCCAGTACTTC | CASSTGGETQYF